The 4 T cell receptor beta chains below come from one sample, sequenced in a study of Ad26.COV2.S vaccination and SARS-CoV-2 variants. Specified treatment: approximately 18 received Ad26.COV2.S at low or high dose, single or two shots; roughly 5 received placebo; per-sample allocation not given. Sampling was done on day 63 after the first vaccine or placebo injection. Sequencing was performed with immunoSEQ multiplex PCR; in TCRdb, only in-frame clones are kept and a portion is missing. The table lists a few hundred thousand clones, around 89% of them singletons. The sequenced sample was peripheral blood, obtained in a trial of Ad26.COV2.S vaccine versus placebo. Source of these receptors: a person aged 18-65 years who received the Ad26.COV2.S COVID-19 vaccine or a placebo.

The chain recombines TRBV19 with TRBJ1-2; weak D call: TRBD1 (6 bases). CDR1 is LNHDA and CDR2 is SQIVND in the germline V gene (reference sequence). The CDR3 spans 14 residues. Between the trimmed V and J ends, which lost 4 bases and 4 bases, there was a span of 13 bases. Here the CDR3 DNA reads TGTGCCAGTAGTACCCGGGACACCCTCTATGGCTACACCTTC. This codes for CASSTRDTLYGYTF.

The V and J genes are TRBV2 and TRBJ2-2, with D possibly matching TRBD1 (6 bases). Trimming pared 2 bases from V and 3 bases from J, leaving 10 bases between. Germline CDR1 SNHLY, CDR2 FYNNEI. This CDR3 is 15 amino acids long. In DNA, the CDR3 is TGTGCCAGCAGTGAACAGGGGTTCCACACCGGGGAGCTGTTTTTT. Protein sequence: CASSEQGFHTGELFF.

This chain links TRBV29-1 with TRBJ2-7; tentatively, D is TRBD1 (5 bases). Trimming stripped 7 bases from V and 6 bases from J, with 16 bases between. The CDR3 totals 12 residues. Germline V lookup: CDR1 SQVTM, CDR2 ANQGSEA. This chain's CDR3 is CSAETIGVEQYF. CDR3 sequence (DNA): TGCAGCGCCGAGACGATAGGGGTCGAGCAGTACTTC.

The chain couples TRBV6-5 to TRBJ1-4; D not resolved. The CDR3 runs to 14 residues. From germline, CDR1 is MNHEY and CDR2 SVGAGI. V shed 7 bases and J shed 1 base, with 10 bases lying between them. This CDR3 is CASTPGGTNEKLFF. In DNA form, the CDR3 reads TGTGCCAGCACCCCGGGTGGAACTAATGAAAAACTGTTTTTT.